The clone carrying this T cell receptor (beta chain) was observed once. As yet, its antigen is unknown. Assay used: immunoSEQ multiplex PCR; TCRdb lists only in-frame clones, some missing. The sample records around 270,000 clones, roughly 89% being singletons. This entry comes from a study of Ad26.COV2.S vaccination and SARS-CoV-2 variants. For the study at large: Ad26.COV2.S given intramuscularly, once or twice 56 days apart.

The CDR3 length is 14 residues. Germline trimming cut 2 bases from V and 5 bases from J; bases unmatched to any gene: 5. Germline V lookup: CDR1 SGHNT, CDR2 YYREEE (reference sequence). Study observations and caveats: Analytic work on TCR breadth and depth might have understated the full extent of total T cell responses.

Noted treatment: over 15 received Ad26.COV2.S at low or high dose, single or two shots; several received placebo; per-sample allocation not given. Material that was analyzed had been drawn on day 63 after the first vaccine or placebo injection. An 18-55-year-old adult in Boston served as donor. The chain is built from TRBV5-4 and TRBJ2-5; the match to TRBD2 covers 8 bases. The TCR was taken from a person aged 18-65 years who received the Ad26.COV2.S COVID-19 vaccine or a placebo. Sequences were derived from peripheral blood, sampled in a trial of Ad26.COV2.S vaccine versus placebo. CDR3 DNA sequence: TGTGCCAGCAGCTTAACTAGCGGAGGGGAGACCCAGTACTTC. It codes for CASSLTSGGETQYF.